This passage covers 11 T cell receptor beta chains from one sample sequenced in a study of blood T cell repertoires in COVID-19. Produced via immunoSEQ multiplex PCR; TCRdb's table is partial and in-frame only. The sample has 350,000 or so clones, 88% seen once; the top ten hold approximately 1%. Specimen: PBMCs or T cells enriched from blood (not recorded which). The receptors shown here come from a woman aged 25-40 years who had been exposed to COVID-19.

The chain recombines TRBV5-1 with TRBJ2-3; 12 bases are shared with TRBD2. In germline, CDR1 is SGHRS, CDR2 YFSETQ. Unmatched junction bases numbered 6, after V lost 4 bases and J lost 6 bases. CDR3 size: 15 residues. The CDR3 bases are TGCGCCAGCAGCGTAGGGACTAGCGGGTCTGATACGCAGTATTTT. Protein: CASSVGTSGSDTQYF.

CDR3 residues: CASSRGLAGGPNTGELFF. The CDR3 region has the DNA TGTGCCAGTAGTCGGGGACTAGCGGGAGGGCCGAACACCGGGGAGCTGTTTTTT. The chain links TRBV19 to TRBJ2-2; 16 bases align to TRBD2. The V segment lost 5 bases and the J segment 0 bases; nucleotides outside the gene matches: 3. Germline CDR1 reads LNHDA; CDR2 reads SQIVND (reference sequence). The length of the CDR3 is 18 residues.

Here the CDR3 reads CASSIGQGRGYTF. The CDR3 coding sequence is TGTGCCAGCAGCATCGGACAGGGGAGAGGCTACACCTTC. This sequence joins TRBV11-2 and TRBJ1-2; 9 bases are shared with TRBD1. This CDR3 is built from 13 residues. CDR1 is SGHAT and CDR2 is FQNNGV in the germline V gene. Losses at the gene ends were 5 bases for V and 8 bases for J; bases not matched to a gene: 6.

The CDR3 sequence: CASSPNQGGEQYF. The DNA for the CDR3 is TGTGCCAGCAGCCCAAACCAGGGAGGCGAGCAGTACTTC. The rearrangement uses TRBV6-5 and TRBJ2-7, with D possibly being TRBD2 (6 bases). The germline gives CDR1 MNHEY, CDR2 SVGAGI. The CDR3 has 13 residues. Trimming took off 6 bases at V and 6 bases at J, with 15 bases between the two ends.

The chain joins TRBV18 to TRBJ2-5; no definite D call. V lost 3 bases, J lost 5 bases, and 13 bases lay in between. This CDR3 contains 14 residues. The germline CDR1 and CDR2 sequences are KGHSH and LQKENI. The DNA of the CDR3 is TGTGCCAGCTCACCCGCATCCGAGGTTGAGACCCAGTACTTC. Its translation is CASSPASEVETQYF.

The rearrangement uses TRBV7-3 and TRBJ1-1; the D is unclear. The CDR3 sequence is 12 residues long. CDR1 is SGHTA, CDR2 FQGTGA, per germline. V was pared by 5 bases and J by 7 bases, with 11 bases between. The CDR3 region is CASSPDGLEAFF. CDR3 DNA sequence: TGTGCCAGCAGCCCGGACGGACTTGAAGCTTTCTTT.

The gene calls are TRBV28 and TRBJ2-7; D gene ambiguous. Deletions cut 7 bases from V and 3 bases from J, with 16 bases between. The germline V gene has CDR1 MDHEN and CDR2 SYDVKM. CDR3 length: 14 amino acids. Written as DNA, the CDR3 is TGTGCCAGCATTTCAACAGCAAGAAACTACGAGCAGTACTTC. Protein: CASISTARNYEQYF.

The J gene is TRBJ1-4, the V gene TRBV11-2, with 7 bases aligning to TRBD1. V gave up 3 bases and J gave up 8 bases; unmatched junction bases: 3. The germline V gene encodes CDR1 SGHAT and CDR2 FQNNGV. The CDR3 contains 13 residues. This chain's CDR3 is CASSFTGAEKLFF. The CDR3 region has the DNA TGTGCCAGCAGCTTCACAGGGGCGGAAAAACTGTTTTTT.

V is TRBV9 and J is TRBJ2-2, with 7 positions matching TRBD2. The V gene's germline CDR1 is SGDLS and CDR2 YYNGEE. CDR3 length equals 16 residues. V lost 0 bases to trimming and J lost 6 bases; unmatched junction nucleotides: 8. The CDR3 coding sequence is TGTGCCAGCAGCGTAGGCCTAGCGGTAGCCCCCGGGGAGCTGTTTTTT. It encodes CASSVGLAVAPGELFF.

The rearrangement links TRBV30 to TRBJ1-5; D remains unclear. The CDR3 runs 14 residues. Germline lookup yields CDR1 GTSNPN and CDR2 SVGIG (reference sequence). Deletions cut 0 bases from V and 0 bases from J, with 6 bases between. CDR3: CAWSVSSSNQPQHF. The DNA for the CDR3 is TGTGCCTGGAGTGTATCTAGTAGCAATCAGCCCCAGCATTTT.

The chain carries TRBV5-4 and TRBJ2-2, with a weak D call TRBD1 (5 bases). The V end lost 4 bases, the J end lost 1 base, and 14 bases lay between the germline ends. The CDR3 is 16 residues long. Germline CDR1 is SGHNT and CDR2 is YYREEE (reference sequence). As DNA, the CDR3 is TGTGCCAGCAGCCCATGGACAACACTGAACACCGGGGAGCTGTTTTTT. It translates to CASSPWTTLNTGELFF.